Sequencing of this T cell receptor beta chain was carried out in a study of blood T cells in healthy people across ages. Study-level points and caveats: Long-lived donors exceeded aged donors in naive CD4+ cells and diversity.

Concerning this clonotype itself: Its antigen remains unidentified.

Using a J-beta primer mix together with a sample-barcoded 5' primer, a second PCR was run for roughly 7 to 11 cycles. A single record per CDR3 protein comes from TCRdb applying MiXCR to the 5' RACE reads. The sample records hundreds of thousands of distinct CDR3 sequences, 49% being singletons. Each sample used at least 6 million PBMCs. Extractions gave at least 6 micrograms of total RNA per sample. CDR3 length: 12 residues. The junction had 5 bases not matched to a gene; V was cut back by 5 bases and J by 7 bases. Germline V gives CDR1 MDHEN, CDR2 SYDVKM. The sequencing input was blood. The TCR comes from an older woman in good health. The V call is TRBV28, the J call TRBJ2-7, with TRBD2 identical over 7 bases. The CDR3 nucleotides read TGTGCCAGCAGTGGCGGGGGTTGGGAGCAGTACTTC. Translating gives CASSGGGWEQYF.